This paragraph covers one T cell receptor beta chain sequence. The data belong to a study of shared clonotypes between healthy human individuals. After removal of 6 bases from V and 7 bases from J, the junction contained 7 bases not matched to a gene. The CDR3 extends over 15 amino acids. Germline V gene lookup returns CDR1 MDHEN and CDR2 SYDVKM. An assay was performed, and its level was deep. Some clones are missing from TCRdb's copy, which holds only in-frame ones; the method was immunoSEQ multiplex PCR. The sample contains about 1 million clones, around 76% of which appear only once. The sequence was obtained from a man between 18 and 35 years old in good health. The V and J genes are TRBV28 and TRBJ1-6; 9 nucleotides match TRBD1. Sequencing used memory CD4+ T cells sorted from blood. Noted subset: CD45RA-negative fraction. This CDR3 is CASRPGQGPNSPLHF. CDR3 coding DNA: TGTGCCAGCAGGCCGGGACAGGGTCCCAATTCACCCCTCCACTTT.